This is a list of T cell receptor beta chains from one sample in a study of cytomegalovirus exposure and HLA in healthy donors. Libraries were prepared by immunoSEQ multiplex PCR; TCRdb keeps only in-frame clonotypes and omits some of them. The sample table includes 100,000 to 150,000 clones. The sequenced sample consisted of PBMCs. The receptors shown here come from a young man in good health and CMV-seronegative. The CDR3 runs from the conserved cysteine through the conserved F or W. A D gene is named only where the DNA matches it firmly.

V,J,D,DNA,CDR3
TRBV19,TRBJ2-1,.,TGTGCCAGTAGTAGCCGGGGGACGTTAAATGAGCAGTTCTTC,CASSSRGTLNEQFF
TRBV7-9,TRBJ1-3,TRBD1,TGTGCCAGCAGCTCTTACGGCCATAGGGACAGTTCTTTTGGAAACACCATATATTTT,CASSSYGHRDSSFGNTIYF
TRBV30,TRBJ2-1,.,TGTGCCTGGAGTGTAATCGGAGTGCGAGGCAATGAGCAGTTCTTC,CAWSVIGVRGNEQFF
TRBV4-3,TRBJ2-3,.,TGCGCCAGCAGCCAAGGTCCTGCAGATACGCAGTATTTT,CASSQGPADTQYF
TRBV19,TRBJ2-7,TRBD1,TGTGCCAGTAGTATCCAAACAGGGGGCGGCTCCTACGAGCAGTACTTC,CASSIQTGGGSYEQYF
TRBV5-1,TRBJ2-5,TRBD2,TGCGCCAGCAGCTTGGAGGGAGGGCAAGAGACCCAGTACTTC,CASSLEGGQETQYF
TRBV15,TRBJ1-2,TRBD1,TGTGCCACCAGCAGAGGGGGACAGGGGGCTAGTGGCTACACCTTC,CATSRGGQGASGYTF
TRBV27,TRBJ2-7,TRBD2,TGTGCCAGCAGTACACGGGGGGGCCCCTACGAGCAGTACTTC,CASSTRGGPYEQYF
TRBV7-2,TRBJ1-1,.,TGTGCCAGCAGGAACCGTATGGGAGACTCTGAAGCTTTCTTT,CASRNRMGDSEAFF
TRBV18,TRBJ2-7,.,TGTGCCAGCTCACCAGGGCCCGCCTACGAGCAGTACTTC,CASSPGPAYEQYF
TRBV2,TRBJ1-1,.,TGTGCCAGCAGTGCAGGGGAGAACACTGAAGCTTTCTTT,CASSAGENTEAFF
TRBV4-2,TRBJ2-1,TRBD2,TGTGCCAGCAGCCCGAACTTGAGCGGGAGAACCTACAATGAGCAGTTCTTC,CASSPNLSGRTYNEQFF
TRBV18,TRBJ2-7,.,TGTGCCAGCTCCCGGAACTCCGGGTCCCCAAGGGAGCAGTACTTC,CASSRNSGSPREQYF
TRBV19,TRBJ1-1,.,TGTGCCAGTAGTGTCGGCAGGCGAACGAACACTGAAGCTTTCTTT,CASSVGRRTNTEAFF
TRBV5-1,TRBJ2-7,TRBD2,TGCGCCAGCAGCCTGGGAGGGTCGCCGTCCTACGAGCAGTACTTC,CASSLGGSPSYEQYF
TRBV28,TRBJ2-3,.,TGTGCCAGCAGTCTCGGGGGAGGGGGTACTGGAGATACGCAGTATTTT,CASSLGGGGTGDTQYF
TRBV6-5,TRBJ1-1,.,TGTGCCAGCGTGGTCGGCGGGGGGAACACTGAAGCTTTCTTT,CASVVGGGNTEAFF
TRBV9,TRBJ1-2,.,TGTGCCAGCAGCGTAGTTGTGGGCCTGAACTATGGCTACACCTTC,CASSVVVGLNYGYTF
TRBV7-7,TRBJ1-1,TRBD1,TGTGCTAGCAGTCCCGGGACAGGGAAGGAAGCTTTCTTT,CASSPGTGKEAFF
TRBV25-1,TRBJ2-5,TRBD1,TGTGCCAGCAGTGAGGGCTCAAGAGGGGACAGTAAGGGGGAGACCCAGTACTTC,CASSEGSRGDSKGETQYF
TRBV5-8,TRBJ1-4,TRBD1,TGTGCCAGCAGCCCTTCCGGGACAGGGGGCAGGAGAGAAAAACTGTTTTTT,CASSPSGTGGRREKLFF
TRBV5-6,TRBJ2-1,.,TGTGCCAGCAGCTTGAAGGGGGTCTCCTACAATGAGCAGTTCTTC,CASSLKGVSYNEQFF
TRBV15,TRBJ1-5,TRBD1,TGTGCCACCAGCGAAGGCCGGGACAGGGAGGAGAGCAATCAGCCCCAGCATTTT,CATSEGRDREESNQPQHF
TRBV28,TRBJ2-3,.,TGTGCCAGCACCCCGGGGGGCGTGACAGATACGCAGTATTTT,CASTPGGVTDTQYF
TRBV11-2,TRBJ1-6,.,TGTGCCAGCAGCTTAGACGGGAGTTCACCCCTCCACTTT,CASSLDGSSPLHF
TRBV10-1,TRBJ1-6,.,TGCGCCAGCCCCCCGGTCCTGGTGCGGTCACCCCTCCACTTT,CASPPVLVRSPLHF